This passage covers 10 T cell receptor beta chains from one sample sequenced in a study of cytomegalovirus exposure and HLA in healthy donors. With 60 Vbeta and 13 Jbeta primers, the PCR was carried out. This table comes from immunoSEQ multiplex PCR, and its TCRdb copy is limited to in-frame clones, with some not included. The sample consists of 180,000 or so clones, 75% to 80% of them appearing once. The specimen was PBMCs. All receptors derive from a man aged 45-65 years in good health and CMV-seropositive.

This sequence joins TRBV28 and TRBJ1-3, with unresolved D. The V gene's germline CDR1 is MDHEN and CDR2 SYDVKM. V dropped 11 bases and J dropped 4 bases, with 12 bases sitting between them. This CDR3 comprises 12 residues. The CDR3 here is CAVQRWGNTIYF. CDR3 DNA: TGTGCCGTTCAACGGTGGGGAAACACCATATATTTT. Using reference TRBV28 and TRBJ1-3 for the parts outside the CDR3, the full variable domain is DVKVTQSSRYLVKRTGEKVFLECVQDMDHENMFWYRQDPGLGLRLIYFSYDVKMKEKGDIPEGYSVSREKKERFSLILESASTNQTSMYLCAVQRWGNTIYFGEGSWLTVV.

The chain combines TRBV19 with TRBJ2-2; perhaps TRBD1 as D (6 bases). The germline V and J ends were trimmed by 7 bases and 2 bases, with 14 bases remaining between them. Germline values: CDR1 LNHDA, CDR2 SQIVND (reference sequence). This CDR3 spans 15 amino acids. The CDR3 DNA is TGTGCCAGTAACAGGGCCCTGATAAACACCGGGGAGCTGTTTTTT. Protein: CASNRALINTGELFF.

The chain uses TRBV7-9 and TRBJ1-1; 9 bases are a match to TRBD1. With V trimmed by 5 bases and J by 7 bases, 20 bases remained unmatched. Per germline, CDR1 SEHNR and CDR2 FQNEAQ (reference sequence). The length of the CDR3 is 18 residues. The CDR3 DNA is TGTGCCAGCAGCCGACCCGAAAATAACAGGGGGCGCCGCAGTGAAGCTTTCTTT. This gives the protein CASSRPENNRGRRSEAFF.

This clone came up many times. This CDR3 is CASRIGEAGGYTF. In DNA, the CDR3 is TGTGCCAGCAGGATAGGGGAGGCGGGAGGCTACACCTTC. This chain joins TRBV6-1 and TRBJ1-2; maybe TRBD1 (5 bases). CDR1 and CDR2 (germline): MNHNS, SASEGT. This CDR3 has 13 amino acids. Trimming removed 6 bases at V and 8 bases at J, with 16 bases between.

V gene TRBV6-5 combines with J gene TRBJ1-5; 7 bases match TRBD1. After removal of 2 bases from V and 7 bases from J, the junction contained 8 bases not matched to a gene. This CDR3 contains 15 residues. CDR1 and CDR2 from the germline V gene are MNHEY and SVGAGI. The CDR3 region has the DNA TGTGCCAGCAGTTACGGCGGGGACAGTAACCAGCCCCAGCATTTT. Protein: CASSYGGDSNQPQHF.

The count of this clone is one. The gene calls are TRBV7-2 and TRBJ1-5; 7 nucleotides line up with TRBD1. The V segment lost 6 bases and the J segment 6 bases; nucleotides outside the gene matches: 8. The CDR3 runs 14 residues. Looked up from germline, CDR1 is SGHTA and CDR2 is FQGNSA. This chain's CDR3 is CASSPQQGTQPQHF. CDR3 DNA: TGTGCCAGCAGTCCTCAACAGGGGACTCAGCCCCAGCATTTT.

Details on this clone: The junction and the germline gene differ at one end; a read error may be behind it. The V call is TRBV7-9, the J call TRBJ1-4; 7 bases are a match to TRBD1. The CDR3 runs to 14 residues. Germline CDR1 SEHNR, CDR2 FQNEAQ (reference sequence). The CDR3 DNA follows: TGTTCCAGCAGCTTAGGCCAAGGGGGCGAAAAACTGTTTTTT. It yields the protein CSSSLGQGGEKLFF.

This chain links TRBV6-1 with TRBJ2-3; 8 bases map to TRBD2. Germline trimming cut 7 bases from V and 8 bases from J; bases unmatched to any gene: 11. This CDR3 has 14 amino acids. CDR1 is MNHNS, CDR2 SASEGT, per germline. In nucleotides, the CDR3 is TGTGCCAGCAACCCGGGGGGGGCAGCGCGTACGCAGTATTTT. Its translation: CASNPGGAARTQYF.

This chain uses TRBV5-1 with TRBJ2-5, with D perhaps matching TRBD2 (5 bases). Deletions cut 4 bases from V and 1 base from J, with 17 bases between. Germline values: CDR1 SGHRS, CDR2 YFSETQ. CDR3 length: 16 amino acids. CDR3 sequence: CASSPQRRRSQETQYF. In DNA form, the CDR3 reads TGCGCCAGCAGCCCCCAACGTAGGAGGAGCCAAGAGACCCAGTACTTC.

This chain connects TRBV6-6 to TRBJ2-7, with 9 bases aligning to TRBD1. Trimming at V came to 2 bases and at J to 7 bases, leaving 9 bases not matched to a gene. From germline, CDR1 is MNHNY and CDR2 SVGAGI (reference sequence). This CDR3 has 15 residues. The CDR3 nucleotides are TGTGCCAGCAGTTACCGATCGGGACAGGGTGGTGAGCAGTACTTC. It yields the protein CASSYRSGQGGEQYF.